What follows are 30 T cell receptor beta chains derived from one specimen sequenced in a study of vaccination and CD4 T cells after COVID-19. Indicated time point: late sampling 161 to 241 days after vaccination in three convalescent patients. Described treatment: roughly 11-day PBMC culture with coronavirus spike peptide pools or control peptides (ViraFEST assay). CD4+ T cells that had been cultured provided DNA sequenced with the Oncomine TCR Beta short-read assay. TCRdb itself ran the PCR reads through MiXCR, one entry per CDR3 protein. The repertoire has 18,000 or so distinct CDR3 sequences, roughly 56% of them found once; the top ten carry 21%. No cognate antigen is known for these TCRs. The sequenced sample was CD4+ T cells from blood, cultured in vitro, obtained about 7 months after SARS-CoV-2 vaccination. The origin of the receptors is a human donor who had recovered from COVID-19.

V and J are TRBV27 and TRBJ2-5; TRBD2 aligns across 9 bases. Germline CDR1 reads MNHEY; CDR2 reads SMNVEV (reference sequence). With V trimmed by 2 bases and J by 5 bases, 12 bases remained unmatched. This CDR3 has 17 amino acids. CDR3 protein: CASSLRLAGMMPETQYF. CDR3 in DNA: TGTGCCAGCAGTTTAAGGCTAGCGGGGATGATGCCGGAGACCCAGTACTTC.

V and J are TRBV27 and TRBJ2-2; D is ambiguous. The CDR3 consists of 14 residues. Germline CDR1 is MNHEY and CDR2 is SMNVEV (reference sequence). V lost 6 bases, J lost 1 base, and 9 bases lay in between. CDR3 region: CASRRTRNTGELFF. The CDR3 DNA sequence: TGTGCCAGCAGACGGACCCGGAACACCGGGGAGCTGTTTTTT.

The chain uses TRBV5-1 and TRBJ2-3; a possible D gene is TRBD2 (6 bases). The CDR3 totals 15 residues. Trimming cost V 1 base and J 2 bases, with 11 bases left between them. CDR1 is SGHRS and CDR2 is YFSETQ in the germline V gene. CDR3 residues: CASSLSSVSTDTQYF. DNA of the CDR3: TGCGCCAGCAGCTTGTCTAGCGTATCCACAGATACGCAGTATTTT.

This clonotype has a handful of counts. The genes are TRBV20-1 and TRBJ2-7; 11 positions match TRBD2. After removal of 0 bases from V and 6 bases from J, the junction contained 4 bases not matched to a gene. CDR1 is DFQATT and CDR2 is SNEGSKA in the germline V gene (reference sequence). The CDR3 covers 14 residues. CDR3 sequence (DNA): TGCAGTGCTAGAGATCCACTAGCGGGGGTCGAGCAGTACTTC. This translates into CSARDPLAGVEQYF.

The V and J genes are TRBV6-2 or TRBV6-3 and TRBJ2-1; D is unresolved. CDR3 length: 12 residues. Looked up from germline, CDR1 is MNHEY and CDR2 is SVGEGT. The V end lost 6 bases, the J end lost 7 bases, and 10 bases lay between the germline ends. The CDR3 DNA reads as TGTGCCAGCAGGGGATTCGGGAATGAGCAGTTCTTC. Amino acid sequence: CASRGFGNEQFF.

This chain uses TRBV20-1 with TRBJ2-7; the match to TRBD1 covers 7 bases. Germline V gene lookup returns CDR1 DFQATT and CDR2 SNEGSKA (reference sequence). V was clipped by 3 bases and J by 6 bases; unmatched bases: 8. The CDR3 totals 13 residues. In DNA form, the CDR3 reads TGCAGTGCTAGGACGGACAGGTTGTTCGAGCAGTACTTC. This translates into CSARTDRLFEQYF.

The CDR3 DNA sequence: TGTGCCAGCAGTGATGGGACAGGGGGCTATGGCTACACCTTC. Translating gives CASSDGTGGYGYTF. The V and J genes are TRBV6-1 and TRBJ1-2; 11 positions agree with TRBD1. Unmatched junction bases numbered 1, after V lost 3 bases and J lost 4 bases. The CDR3 sequence is 14 residues long. Looked up from germline, CDR1 is MNHNS and CDR2 is SASEGT.

The chain employs TRBV11-3 and TRBJ2-5; D is perhaps TRBD2 (6 bases). The CDR3 is 16 amino acids. With 0 bases removed from V and 4 bases from J, the gap between germline ends came to 15 bases. Germline assignment: CDR1 SGHNT and CDR2 YENEEA. The CDR3 DNA sequence: TGTGCCAGCAGCTTAGAGTGGAGGGGAAGCGGAGAGACCCAGTACTTC. This gives the protein CASSLEWRGSGETQYF. The full variable domain, rest sourced from reference TRBV11-3 and TRBJ2-5, is EAGVVQSPRYKIIEKKQPVAFWCNPISGHNTLYWYLQNLGQGPELLIRYENEEAVDDSQLPKDRFSAERLKGVDSTLKIQPAELGDSAVYLCASSLEWRGSGETQYFGPGTRLLVL.

The rearrangement links TRBV19 to TRBJ2-7, with a possible D match to TRBD1 (5 bases). This CDR3 is built from 15 residues. The V end was cut by 0 bases, the J end by 3 bases, with 12 bases between. Germline CDR1 and CDR2: LNHDA and SQIVND (reference sequence). CDR3 DNA: TGTGCCAGTAGTATAGAGAACAGGCCGTACTACGAGCAGTACTTC. Its translation is CASSIENRPYYEQYF.

The rearrangement uses TRBV19 and TRBJ1-2; D may be TRBD1 (6 bases). V was clipped by 1 base and J by 3 bases, with 6 bases between them. The length of the CDR3 is 13 residues. Looked up from germline, CDR1 is LNHDA and CDR2 is SQIVND (reference sequence). CDR3 sequence: CASSIGTDYGYTF. CDR3 nucleotides: TGTGCCAGTAGTATAGGGACAGACTATGGCTACACCTTC.

This clonotype was seen a handful of times. This chain links TRBV7-2 with TRBJ2-1; 8 positions match TRBD2. J was trimmed by 4 bases and V by 5 bases; bases with no gene match: 7. The V gene's germline CDR1 is SGHTA and CDR2 FQGNSA. The CDR3 is 15 residues long. The DNA of the CDR3 is TGTGCCAGCAGCACCCCTAGCGGGCTATACAATGAGCAGTTCTTC. Translation: CASSTPSGLYNEQFF.

J is TRBJ2-5 and V is TRBV20-1; TRBD2 matches at 8 bases. J was trimmed by 1 base and V by 0 bases; bases with no gene match: 4. From germline, CDR1 is DFQATT and CDR2 SNEGSKA (reference sequence). The CDR3 is made up of 15 amino acids. The CDR3 spells CSARETSGGQETQYF. The CDR3 DNA follows: TGCAGTGCTAGAGAAACGAGCGGGGGCCAAGAGACCCAGTACTTC.

V and J are TRBV12-3 or TRBV12-4 and TRBJ1-1; D is perhaps TRBD1 (5 bases). The ends were cut back, 2 bases at V and 7 bases at J, with 11 bases in the middle. This CDR3 has 13 residues. Here the CDR3 DNA reads TGTGCCAGCAGTTTATTGAGGGGTGGTGAAGCTTTCTTT. This translates into CASSLLRGGEAFF.

The rearrangement uses TRBV11-3 and TRBJ2-5; 9 nucleotides match TRBD2. Trimming removed 5 bases from V and 2 bases from J; junction bases left unmatched: 6. The germline CDR1 and CDR2 sequences are SGHNT and YENEEA. The CDR3 runs to 15 residues. This CDR3 reads CASSRGLAIQETQYF. DNA of the CDR3: TGTGCCAGCAGCCGCGGACTAGCGATACAAGAGACCCAGTACTTC.

V and J are TRBV11-2 and TRBJ1-2; unclear D gene. The CDR3 runs 12 residues. Germline CDR1 SGHAT, CDR2 FQNNGV. Trimming stripped 8 bases from V and 5 bases from J, with 12 bases between. The DNA for the CDR3 is TGTGCCAGCGGCGGGTTCCAGTATGGCTACACCTTC. The encoded protein is CASGGFQYGYTF.

Only a few counts were recorded for this clonotype. The V and J genes are TRBV24-1 and TRBJ2-1; D is uncertain. Deletions cut 4 bases from V and 6 bases from J, with 15 bases between. The CDR3 has 15 amino acids. Looked up from germline, CDR1 is KGHDR and CDR2 is SFDVKD. CDR3 DNA sequence: TGTGCCACCAGTGACCCCGGTCCGCCCAGCAATGAGCAGTTCTTC. This sequence encodes CATSDPGPPSNEQFF.

This clonotype turned up a few times. The V call is TRBV7-8, the J call TRBJ1-1; 10 bases are a match to TRBD1. This CDR3 has 17 residues. Trimming cost V 5 bases and J 5 bases; bases outside gene matches: 14. CDR1 SGHVS and CDR2 FQNEAQ come from the germline V gene. The CDR3 region is CASSTPRDRGLGTEAFF. The CDR3, as DNA: TGTGCCAGCAGCACACCCCGGGACAGGGGACTGGGGACTGAAGCTTTCTTT.

The chain uses TRBV20-1 and TRBJ2-3; tentatively, D is TRBD2 (5 bases). V was cut by 0 bases and J by 1 base, with 11 bases left in between. CDR1 and CDR2 (germline): DFQATT, SNEGSKA (reference sequence). The CDR3 sequence is 15 residues long. CDR3 loop: CSARDRVRGTDTQYF. In DNA, the CDR3 is TGCAGTGCTAGAGATCGGGTGAGGGGCACAGATACGCAGTATTTT.

This chain links TRBV15 with TRBJ2-5, with 11 bases that match TRBD2. The CDR3 has 15 residues. Germline CDR1 LNHNV, CDR2 YYDKDF (reference sequence). J was trimmed by 2 bases and V by 2 bases; bases with no gene match: 1. This chain's CDR3 is CATSRRLAGQETQYF. The CDR3 region has the DNA TGTGCCACCAGCAGAAGACTAGCGGGGCAAGAGACCCAGTACTTC.

The J gene is TRBJ2-1, the V gene TRBV18; D is tentatively TRBD1 or TRBD2 (5 bases each). The CDR3 extends over 16 amino acids. CDR1 and CDR2 from the germline V gene are KGHSH and LQKENI. V lost 0 bases and J 9 bases, leaving 18 bases between the germline ends. The CDR3 DNA reads as TGTGCCAGCTCACCACCGGTTGTAGGGGTACGGGGTGAGCAGTTCTTC. Translating it yields CASSPPVVGVRGEQFF. Drawing the rest from reference TRBV18 and TRBJ2-1, the complete variable domain is NAGVMQNPRHLVRRRGQEARLRCSPMKGHSHVYWYRQLPEEGLKFMVYLQKENIIDESGMPKERFSAEFPKEGPSILRIQQVVRGDSAAYFCASSPPVVGVRGEQFFGPGTRLTVL.

This clonotype has more than one count but fewer than ten. The chain is built from TRBV7-3 and TRBJ1-2; D is possibly TRBD1 (6 bases). Germline V lookup: CDR1 SGHTA, CDR2 FQGTGA. This CDR3 is 15 amino acids long. Trimming removed 5 bases at V and 6 bases at J, with 19 bases between. CDR3 sequence (DNA): TGTGCCAGCAGCGAAAACAGGGAGGCCAAGGATGGCTACACCTTC. This encodes CASSENREAKDGYTF.

This clonotype came up a few times. At one of its ends the junction is not consistent with the germline gene, which may arise from a read error. The rearrangement links TRBV20-1 to TRBJ1-6, with 7 bases matching TRBD1. The germline gives CDR1 DFQATT, CDR2 SNEGSKA (reference sequence). This CDR3 spans 13 amino acids. As DNA, the CDR3 is TGTAGTGCCGCCGGGGACAGAAATTCACCCCTCCACTTT. Encoded protein: CSAAGDRNSPLHF.

The table lists this clonotype with a few counts. The V gene is TRBV7-2, the J gene TRBJ1-1; unclear D gene. V was clipped by 4 bases and J by 1 base, with 7 bases between them. Germline loops: CDR1 SGHTA, CDR2 FQGNSA. This CDR3 region has 13 residues. CDR3 DNA: TGTGCCAGCAGCTCCTACAGGAACACTGAAGCTTTCTTT. Translation: CASSSYRNTEAFF.

The chain couples TRBV7-2 to TRBJ2-5, with D hard to call. The germline V gene encodes CDR1 SGHTA and CDR2 FQGNSA. CDR3 length: 14 residues. Trimming shortened V by 0 bases and J by 2 bases, and 7 bases separated the two germline ends. The DNA of the CDR3 is TGTGCCAGCAGCTTAGCTAGGCGGCAAGAGACCCAGTACTTC. As protein: CASSLARRQETQYF.

In its sample, this clonotype was seen a few times. J is TRBJ1-3 and V is TRBV20-1; D is unclear. In germline, CDR1 is DFQATT, CDR2 SNEGSKA (reference sequence). Between the trimmed V and J ends, which lost 3 bases and 0 bases, there was a span of 9 bases. This CDR3 region has 14 residues. CDR3 sequence reads: CSARAGNSGNTIYF. For the CDR3, the DNA is TGCAGTGCTAGGGCAGGCAACTCTGGAAACACCATATATTTT.

The V and J genes are TRBV19 and TRBJ2-1; 9 bases are shared with TRBD2. The CDR3 loop spans 13 amino acids. The V gene end was trimmed by 6 bases and the J gene end by 8 bases; junction bases not matched to a gene: 5. Germline values: CDR1 LNHDA, CDR2 SQIVND (reference sequence). CDR3 sequence reads: CASRGLALDEQFF. In DNA, the CDR3 is TGTGCCAGTAGGGGACTAGCCTTGGATGAGCAGTTCTTC.

The J gene is TRBJ2-3, the V gene TRBV20-1, with a possible D match to TRBD2 (5 bases). V dropped 3 bases and J dropped 2 bases, with 15 bases sitting between them. Germline V gene sequence: CDR1 DFQATT, CDR2 SNEGSKA (reference sequence). This CDR3 has 15 amino acids. In DNA, the CDR3 is TGCAGTGCTAGCTCCCCCCGGGATTTCACAGATACGCAGTATTTT. Its protein product is CSASSPRDFTDTQYF.

V is TRBV20-1 and J is TRBJ2-4; D could derive from TRBD1 or TRBD2 (5 bases each). The V end was cut by 5 bases, the J end by 7 bases, with 15 bases between. This CDR3 region has 13 residues. CDR1 is DFQATT and CDR2 is SNEGSKA in the germline V gene (reference sequence). CDR3 loop: CSAAVKGRNIQYF. As DNA, the CDR3 is TGCAGTGCTGCGGTAAAGGGACGGAACATTCAGTACTTC.

This clonotype came up a few times. The rearrangement uses TRBV7-8 and TRBJ2-5, with D perhaps matching TRBD1 or TRBD2 (5 bases each). Germline assignment: CDR1 SGHVS and CDR2 FQNEAQ. This CDR3 is built from 12 residues. Trimming took 5 bases from V and 5 from J, leaving 9 bases between them. The CDR3 DNA is TGTGCCAGCAGCCGGTGGGGGGAGACCCAGTACTTC. Its protein is CASSRWGETQYF.

This sequence joins TRBV7-2 and TRBJ2-5; TRBD2 matches 11 bases. The length of the CDR3 is 16 residues. The junction had 8 bases not matched to a gene; V was cut back by 4 bases and J by 4 bases. Per the germline V gene, CDR1 is SGHTA and CDR2 is FQGNSA. The CDR3 spells CASSSKLAGVRETQYF. The DNA of the CDR3 is TGTGCCAGCAGCTCCAAACTAGCGGGAGTCCGAGAGACCCAGTACTTC.